One T cell receptor (beta chain) is described in this entry. CDR3 length: 15 amino acids. Germline-derived CDR1 and CDR2 are SGHKS and YYEKEE (reference sequence). Trimming stripped 5 bases from V and 0 bases from J, with 14 bases between. The data belong to a study of Graves' ophthalmopathy and Graves' hyperthyroidism. As for the study in general: Specimen type is peripheral blood, obtained at initial diagnosis before any treatment.

CDR3 regions of TCR beta were amplified from RNA transcripts. HTBI primers primed a first-round RT-PCR, and a second-round multiplex PCR followed. TCRdb analysed the multiplex PCR reads with MiXCR anew, one entry per CDR3 protein. The table has some 350,000 distinct CDR3 sequences, roughly 15% seen once. Someone took the PBMCs out of about 9.7 ml of fresh peripheral blood. The sequence was obtained from an adult woman with stable Graves' hyperthyroidism. The chain carries TRBV5-5 and TRBJ1-1; D ambiguous. The sequenced sample consisted of peripheral blood. The CDR3 nucleotides read TGTGCCAGCAGGTGGTCAGGCCAACTGAACACTGAAGCTTTCTTT. Translation gives CASRWSGQLNTEAFF.